A selection of T cell receptor beta chains follows, all from one sample in a study of identical twins' blood T cells. TCRdb re-called the 5' RACE reads through MiXCR, storing one row per CDR3 protein. The repertoire consists of 350,000 to 400,000 distinct CDR3 sequences, with about 28% occurring once and the leading ten covering 6.1%. The specimen sequenced was PBMCs. The receptor source for this set is a woman aged 18 to 55 in good health. Both conserved end residues are part of each CDR3. A D gene is named only where the DNA matches it firmly. Clone size is stated in some rows and not others, as once, few, many or a class when expanded.

>TRBV7-9|-|few|TRBJ2-5
TGTGCCAGCAGCTTAGTAAGGGACATACTATTCCAAGAGACCCAGTACTTC
CASSLVRDILFQETQYF
>TRBV9|TRBD1|few|TRBJ2-4
TGTGCCAGCAGCACCGGGACAGCAGCCAAAAACATTCAGTACTTC
CASSTGTAAKNIQYF
>TRBV5-5|-|few|TRBJ1-1
TGTGCCAGCAGCTTGGGCCACATGAACACTGAAGCTTTCTTT
CASSLGHMNTEAFF
>TRBV20-1|TRBD1|few|TRBJ1-4
TGCAGTGCCAACCCCGGGCAGGGGGTTGAAAAACTGTTTTTT
CSANPGQGVEKLFF
>TRBV5-1|-|-|TRBJ1-3
TGCGCCAGCAGTTTTGGCGCGGACCGTGGGAACACCATATATTTT
CASSFGADRGNTIYF
>TRBV20-1|-|-|TRBJ1-4
TGCAGTGCTTGGACAGTCATCACTGAAAAACTGTTTTTT
CSAWTVITEKLFF
>TRBV20-1|-|many|TRBJ1-5
TGCAGTGCTAGGGATAGCAATCAGCCCCAGCATTTT
CSARDSNQPQHF
>TRBV13|TRBD1|-|TRBJ2-3
TGTGCCAGCAGCTTCCGTAGGACAGGGGGTGATACGCAGTATTTT
CASSFRRTGGDTQYF
>TRBV20-1|-|few|TRBJ1-1
TGCAGTGCTAGGACCTCAGGCCTGAACACTGAAGCTTTCTTT
CSARTSGLNTEAFF
>TRBV20-1|TRBD2|few|TRBJ2-5
TGCAGTGCTAGAGATCGCCTAGCGGGAGTGATAGAGACCCAGTACTTC
CSARDRLAGVIETQYF
>TRBV7-9|-|-|TRBJ2-3
TGTGCCAGCAGCTTAGATCGGGCAGGCCCAGATACGCAGTATTTT
CASSLDRAGPDTQYF
>TRBV6-2/TRBV6-3|-|few|TRBJ1-4
TGTGCCAGCAGTTACCAGTTCAACAGACTTCAGAATGAAAAACTGTTTTTT
CASSYQFNRLQNEKLFF
>TRBV19|-|many|TRBJ1-5
TGTGCCAGTAGTGATAGCAATCAGCCCCAGCATTTT
CASSDSNQPQHF
>TRBV20-1|-|few|TRBJ2-3
TGCAGTGCTAGAGAAGTACCCACAGATACGCAGTATTTT
CSAREVPTDTQYF
>TRBV19|-|-|TRBJ1-1
TGTGCCAGTAGTACCGACGGGTACACTGAAGCTTTCTTT
CASSTDGYTEAFF
>TRBV12-5|-|-|TRBJ1-4
TGTGCTAGTGGTTCCGGGACCGTTAATGAAAAACTGTTTTTT
CASGSGTVNEKLFF
>TRBV5-1|-|-|TRBJ2-3
TGCGCCAGCAGCTTGGAACTGACAACAGATACGCAGTATTTT
CASSLELTTDTQYF
>TRBV5-1|-|-|TRBJ2-5
TGCGCCAGCATCTTGGAAGGCAGGGATCAAGAGACCCAGTACTTC
CASILEGRDQETQYF
>TRBV10-3|-|-|TRBJ2-7
TGTGCCATCAGCCTTGGACTCTCCTACGAGCAGTACTTC
CAISLGLSYEQYF
>TRBV20-1|-|many|TRBJ1-2
TGCAGTGCTAGAGTGGGGGCCTGGAATGGCTACACCTTC
CSARVGAWNGYTF
>TRBV7-2|TRBD2|-|TRBJ2-2
TGTGCCAGCAGCTCCTCGACTAGCGGGATAAGGGAGCTGTTTTTT
CASSSSTSGIRELFF
>TRBV20-1|-|few|TRBJ2-3
TGCAGTGCTAGAGCCCCCGCCGGGGATACGCAGTATTTT
CSARAPAGDTQYF
>TRBV9|-|many|TRBJ1-1
TGTGCCAGCAGCGTTGGACGGAACACTGAAGCTTTCTTT
CASSVGRNTEAFF
>TRBV12-3/TRBV12-4|-|few|TRBJ1-1
TGTGCCAGCAGTTTCGACATGGGCCGGTGGACTGAAGCTTTCTTT
CASSFDMGRWTEAFF
>TRBV7-8|-|-|TRBJ1-6
TGTGCCAGCAGCCTAGAAGTGGGCTCCTATAATTCACCCCTCCACTTT
CASSLEVGSYNSPLHF
>TRBV3-1|-|-|TRBJ2-2
TGTGCCAGCAGCCAAATAGGGGTCAACACCGGGGAGCTGTTTTTT
CASSQIGVNTGELFF
>TRBV20-1|TRBD1|-|TRBJ1-5
TGCAGTGTTGGGGGAGGGACAGGACGAGTGGATCAGCCCCAGCATTTT
CSVGGGTGRVDQPQHF
>TRBV19|-|few|TRBJ1-1
TGTGCCAGTACGTGGGATTCCATGAACACTGAAGCTTTCTTT
CASTWDSMNTEAFF
>TRBV30|-|-|TRBJ2-2
TGTGCCTGGAGTGCCCAGCGGAGAGACACCGGGGAGCTGTTTTTT
CAWSAQRRDTGELFF
>TRBV18|-|few|TRBJ1-4
TGTGCCAGCTCACCCTCCTCCCCTCATGAAGAAAAACTGTTTTTT
CASSPSSPHEEKLFF
>TRBV7-4|-|few|TRBJ1-1
TGTGCCAGCAGCTTAGAGGACCGGGTTTCTGATGGAGCTTTCTTT
CASSLEDRVSDGAFF
>TRBV6-2/TRBV6-3|-|-|TRBJ2-5
TGTGCCAGCAGTTACCCAGGGAAATCGGGAGAGACCCAGTACTTC
CASSYPGKSGETQYF
>TRBV30|-|-|TRBJ1-1
TGTGCCTGGAGTACGGGAAATGAAGCTTTCTTT
CAWSTGNEAFF
>TRBV29-1|-|-|TRBJ1-2
TGCAGCGTTGAAGAGGACGGCGGCTACACCTTC
CSVEEDGGYTF
>TRBV18|-|-|TRBJ1-4
TGTGCCAGCTCACCTCGGGACGGTAATGGAAAACTGTTTTTT
CASSPRDGNGKLFF
>TRBV20-1|-|many|TRBJ1-1
TGCAGTGCCCAACAGGGGAACACTGAAGCTTTCTTT
CSAQQGNTEAFF
>TRBV25-1|-|-|TRBJ1-6
TGTGCCAGCAGTGGATCGCCACCAACACCCCTCCACTTT
CASSGSPPTPLHF
>TRBV16|-|-|TRBJ1-5
TGTGCCAGCAGCCAAGGAATGATAGATAGCAATCAGCCCCAGCATTTT
CASSQGMIDSNQPQHF
>TRBV6-6|TRBD1|-|TRBJ1-1
TGTGCCAGCACCCCGAGCGGGGACAGGGTATCTGAAGCTTTCTTT
CASTPSGDRVSEAFF
>TRBV20-1|-|-|TRBJ1-2
TGCAGTGCTACAGGGTCGGGCTATGGCTACACCTTC
CSATGSGYGYTF
>TRBV18|-|-|TRBJ1-5
TGTGCCAGCTCCCCGACTGACTTCTTAAATAGCAATCAGCCCCAGCATTTT
CASSPTDFLNSNQPQHF
>TRBV12-3/TRBV12-4|-|many|TRBJ1-5
TGTGCCAGCAGTTGGACTGATAATCAGCCCCAGCATTTT
CASSWTDNQPQHF
>TRBV2|TRBD2|-|TRBJ2-2
TGTGCCAGCAGCCTCCCGGGACTAGCGAGATACGGGGAGCTGTTTTTT
CASSLPGLARYGELFF
>TRBV20-1|-|-|TRBJ2-7
TGCAGGGAGGCCGTAACCTACGAGCAGTACTTC
CREAVTYEQYF
>TRBV24-1|-|many|TRBJ2-3
TGTGCCACCAGTGATGCTAGTCTGACAAGTTCTACGCAGTATTTT
CATSDASLTSSTQYF
>TRBV19|-|few|TRBJ1-2
TGTGCCAGTAGTTTTCCGACAGCGACTTATGGCTACACCTTC
CASSFPTATYGYTF
>TRBV12-3/TRBV12-4|TRBD2|-|TRBJ2-1
TGTGCCAGCAGTTTAGAGGTTCGGGCGGGGGGTGAGCAGTTCTTC
CASSLEVRAGGEQFF
>TRBV20-1|-|few|TRBJ1-1
TGCAGTGCTAGAGATCTTCGGGGGACGGCTGAAGCTTTCTTT
CSARDLRGTAEAFF
>TRBV6-6|TRBD1|few|TRBJ2-1
TGTGCCAGCACTATTCTACAGGGGTTGGAGCAGTTCTTC
CASTILQGLEQFF
>TRBV12-3/TRBV12-4|-|few|TRBJ2-5
TGTGCCAGCTTAAAAAGGATTTCAGAGACCCAGTACTTC
CASLKRISETQYF
>TRBV25-1|-|-|TRBJ2-1
TGTGCCACTTCGACTAGTCTATATGAGCAGTTCTTC
CATSTSLYEQFF
>TRBV7-9|TRBD2|-|TRBJ2-3
TGTGCCAGCAGCTTAGAAGCGGGGCTCACAGATACGCAGTATTTT
CASSLEAGLTDTQYF
>TRBV12-5|-|few|TRBJ2-7
TGTGCTAGTGGTTTGGCACTTTCCTACGAGCAGTACTTC
CASGLALSYEQYF
>TRBV20-1|TRBD2|-|TRBJ2-1
TGCAGTGCTAATTCCGGACTAGCGGGAGACAATGAGCAGTTCTTC
CSANSGLAGDNEQFF
>TRBV19|-|-|TRBJ2-3
TGTGCCAGTACATCTCCGGGGGCCCTTAGCACAGATACGCAGTATTTT
CASTSPGALSTDTQYF
>TRBV7-2|TRBD1|-|TRBJ1-1
TGTGCCAGCACCCGTGAGACAGGGGCCACGAACACTGAAGCTTTCTTT
CASTRETGATNTEAFF
>TRBV20-1|-|-|TRBJ2-5
TGCAGTGCTAGGGAGCCGGGGCAAGAGACCCAGTACTTC
CSAREPGQETQYF